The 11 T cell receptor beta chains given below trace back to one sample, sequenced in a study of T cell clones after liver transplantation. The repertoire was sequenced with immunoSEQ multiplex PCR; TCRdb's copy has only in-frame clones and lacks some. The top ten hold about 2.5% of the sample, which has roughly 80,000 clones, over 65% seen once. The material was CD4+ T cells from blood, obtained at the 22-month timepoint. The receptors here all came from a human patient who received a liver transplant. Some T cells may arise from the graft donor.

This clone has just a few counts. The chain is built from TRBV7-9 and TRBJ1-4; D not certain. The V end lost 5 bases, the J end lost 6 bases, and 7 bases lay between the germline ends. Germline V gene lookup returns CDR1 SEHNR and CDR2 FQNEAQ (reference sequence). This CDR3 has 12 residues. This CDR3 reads CASSPTDEKLFF. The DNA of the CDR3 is TGTGCCAGCAGCCCGACCGATGAAAAACTGTTTTTT.

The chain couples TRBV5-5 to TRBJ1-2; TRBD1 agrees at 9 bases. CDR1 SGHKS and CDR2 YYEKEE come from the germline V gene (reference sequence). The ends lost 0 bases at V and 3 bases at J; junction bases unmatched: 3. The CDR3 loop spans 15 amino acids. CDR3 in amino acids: CASSLVQGADYGYTF. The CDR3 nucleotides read TGTGCCAGCAGCTTGGTACAGGGGGCTGACTATGGCTACACCTTC.

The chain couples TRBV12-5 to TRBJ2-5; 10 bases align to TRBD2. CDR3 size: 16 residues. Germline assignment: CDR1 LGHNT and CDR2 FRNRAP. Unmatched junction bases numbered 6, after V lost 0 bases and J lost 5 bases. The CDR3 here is CASGLVPGLAEETQYF. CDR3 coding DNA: TGTGCTAGTGGTTTGGTACCCGGACTAGCGGAGGAGACCCAGTACTTC.

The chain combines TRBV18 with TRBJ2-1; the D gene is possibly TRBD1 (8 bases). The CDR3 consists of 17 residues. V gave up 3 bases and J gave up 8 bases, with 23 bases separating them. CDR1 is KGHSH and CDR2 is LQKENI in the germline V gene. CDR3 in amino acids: CASSPQLNRGGDDEQFF. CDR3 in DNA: TGTGCCAGCTCACCGCAACTAAACAGGGGGGGGGACGATGAGCAGTTCTTC.

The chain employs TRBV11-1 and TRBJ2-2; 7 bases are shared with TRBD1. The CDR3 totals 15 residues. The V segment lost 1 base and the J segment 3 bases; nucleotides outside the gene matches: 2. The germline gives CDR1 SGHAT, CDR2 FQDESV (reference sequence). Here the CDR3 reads CASSLGQGDTGELFF. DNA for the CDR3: TGTGCCAGCAGCTTAGGGCAGGGGGACACCGGGGAGCTGTTTTTT. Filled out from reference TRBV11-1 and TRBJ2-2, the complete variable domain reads EAEVAQSPRYKITEKSQAVAFWCDPISGHATLYWYRQILGQGPELLVQFQDESVVDDSQLPKDRFSAERLKGVDSTLKIQPAELGDSAMYLCASSLGQGDTGELFFGEGSRLTVL.

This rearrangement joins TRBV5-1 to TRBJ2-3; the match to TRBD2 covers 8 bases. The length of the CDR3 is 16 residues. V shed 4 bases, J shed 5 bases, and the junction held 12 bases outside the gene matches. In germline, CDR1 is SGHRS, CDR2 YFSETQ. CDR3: CASSRGAGGVGDTQYF. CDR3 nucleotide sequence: TGCGCCAGCAGCCGCGGGGCGGGAGGAGTCGGAGATACGCAGTATTTT.

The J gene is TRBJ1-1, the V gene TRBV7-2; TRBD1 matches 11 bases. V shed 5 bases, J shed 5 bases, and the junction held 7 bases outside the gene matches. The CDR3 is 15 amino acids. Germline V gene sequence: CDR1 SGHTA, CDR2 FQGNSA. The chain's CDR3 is CASSLGQGARTEAFF. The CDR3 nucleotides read TGTGCCAGCAGCCTAGGACAGGGGGCTAGAACTGAAGCTTTCTTT. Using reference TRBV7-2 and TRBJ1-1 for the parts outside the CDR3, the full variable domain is GAGVSQSPSNKVTEKGKDVELRCDPISGHTALYWYRQSLGQGLEFLIYFQGNSAPDKSGLPSDRFSAERTGGSVSTLTIQRTQQEDSAVYLCASSLGQGARTEAFFGQGTRLTVV.

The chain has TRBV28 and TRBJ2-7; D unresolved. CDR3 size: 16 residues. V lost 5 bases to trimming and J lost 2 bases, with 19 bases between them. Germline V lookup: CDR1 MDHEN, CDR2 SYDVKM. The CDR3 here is CASSLDAVGRAYEQYF. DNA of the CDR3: TGTGCCAGCAGTCTCGATGCAGTCGGACGAGCCTACGAGCAGTACTTC.

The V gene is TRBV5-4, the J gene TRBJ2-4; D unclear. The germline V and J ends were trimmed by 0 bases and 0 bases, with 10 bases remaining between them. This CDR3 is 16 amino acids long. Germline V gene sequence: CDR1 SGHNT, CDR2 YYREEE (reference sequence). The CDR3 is CASSLGERLAKNIQYF. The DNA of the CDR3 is TGTGCCAGCAGCTTGGGAGAAAGACTAGCCAAAAACATTCAGTACTTC. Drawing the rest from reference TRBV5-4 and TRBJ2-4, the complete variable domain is ETGVTQSPTHLIKTRGQQVTLRCSSQSGHNTVSWYQQALGQGPQFIFQYYREEENGRGNFPPRFSGLQFPNYSSELNVNALELDDSALYLCASSLGERLAKNIQYFGAGTRLSVL.

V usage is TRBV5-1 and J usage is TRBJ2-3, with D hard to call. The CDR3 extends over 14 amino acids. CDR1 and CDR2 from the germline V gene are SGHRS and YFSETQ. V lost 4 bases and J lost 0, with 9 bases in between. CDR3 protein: CASSPSTSTDTQYF. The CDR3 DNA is TGCGCCAGCAGCCCCTCGACTAGCACAGATACGCAGTATTTT.

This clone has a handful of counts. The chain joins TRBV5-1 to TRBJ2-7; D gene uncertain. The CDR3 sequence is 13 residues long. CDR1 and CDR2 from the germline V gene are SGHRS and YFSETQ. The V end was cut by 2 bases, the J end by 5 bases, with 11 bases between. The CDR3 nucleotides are TGCGCCAGCAGCTTAAGGTTGGTGGACGAGCAGTACTTC. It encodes CASSLRLVDEQYF.